This TCR beta chain stems from a study of OX40 agonist ivuxolimab in advanced cancers. Background for the entire study: The costimulatory receptor OX40 (CD134) was targeted by ivuxolimab, a fully human IgG2 agonistic monoclonal antibody. Of the approximately 50 dose-escalation patients, hepatocellular carcinoma was present in 19, melanoma in roughly 15, renal cell carcinoma in 9 and head and neck cancer in 9. The purpose of peripheral TCRbeta sequencing was to test whether ivuxolimab changed TCR sequence diversity and led to clonal T-cell expansion. Intravenous ivuxolimab was administered to patients every 2 weeks at six dose levels: 0.01, 0.1, 0.3, 1.5, 3 and 10 mg/kg. In the dose-escalation cohort, over 65% of patients were male, and the mean age was roughly 60 years, with a range of roughly 20 to 79. The monotherapy dose-escalation portion (N of about 50 patients) of the phase I ivuxolimab trial is reported in the paper. Patients were allowed to have had prior anti-PD-1, anti-PD-L1 or anti-CTLA-4 therapy, and around 40% of the dose-escalation patients had previously received checkpoint inhibitors. Three dose-escalation patients achieved partial responses, one with hepatocellular carcinoma and two with cutaneous melanoma. Findings and caveats that apply to the study as a whole: Low levels of normalized T-cell clonal expansion were also shown by some nonresponding patients. Partial responders in the 0.1-3.0 mg/kg groups had among the lowest normalized peripheral clonal expansion, especially among CD8+ T cells. After ivuxolimab, more expanded clones were found on average in CD8+ T cells than in CD4+ T cells. Clonal expansion of both CD4+ and CD8+ blood T cells was observed from baseline to week 6 at doses 0.1 to 3.0 mg/kg. Which antigens the clonally expanded peripheral T cells were specific for was not determined.

The trial excluded patients who had a history of autoimmune disease or who were on systemic immunosuppression. Peripheral blood for TCR sequencing was collected from all dose cohorts at baseline, on cycle 4 day 1, and on cycle 7 day 1. The samples were taken from a phase I, first-in-human, multicenter, open-label dose-escalation trial of ivuxolimab. The trial enrolled adults with locally advanced or metastatic head and neck squamous cell, hepatocellular, melanoma or renal cell carcinoma. CD4+ and CD8+ T cells were sorted separately from peripheral blood before TCR sequencing. For sequencing of the TCRbeta CDR3 region, genomic DNA was extracted from the sorted cells. The immunoSEQ Assay was used for sequencing of TCRbeta CDR3 regions. In its TCRdb copy, this immuneACCESS table keeps in-frame sequences only and misses some clones. Where compared with another copy, unresolved V genes explain less than half of these, and the others have no known cause. This sample has over 85,000 clones in its table, and around nine tenths of those were observed once. Roughly 0.5% of the sample is held by the ten biggest clonotypes.

The CDR3 numbers 12 residues from cysteine through phenylalanine. The retained sequence is limited to the CDR3, 36 bases, with the frame set at the first base. Trimming at the junction amounts to 9 bases on V and 2 bases on J, and the germline ends lie 7 bases apart. Taken from the germline V gene (reference sequence), the CDR1 and CDR2 loops are LNHDA and SQIVND. As regards this clone: Its antigen remains unidentified. Nothing much larger sits one base from this clone, and base qualities are not available.

The TCR comes from an adult with an advanced solid tumor such as melanoma, head and neck, liver or kidney cancer. Sequenced material: CD4+ or CD8+ T cells sorted from blood, taken in a trial of the OX40 agonist ivuxolimab. The rearrangement combines TRBV19 with TRBJ1-4; the D gene is perhaps TRBD1, from 5 matching bases. The DNA sequence reads TGTGCCAGCGGGGCCACTAATGAAAAACTGTTTTTT. Protein translation: CASGATNEKLFF.